The rows below give T cell receptor beta chains drawn from one sample of a study of blood T cell repertoires in COVID-19. The repertoire was sequenced with immunoSEQ multiplex PCR; TCRdb's copy has only in-frame clones and lacks some. The table lists some 420,000 clones, 85% to 90% of them singletons. The specimen sequenced was PBMCs or T cells enriched from blood (not recorded which). These receptors were taken from a man aged 25-45 years who had recovered from COVID-19. CDR3s include the opening cysteine and the closing phenylalanine or tryptophan. The order of the fields is V gene, D gene, clone size, J gene, CDR3 DNA, CDR3 protein. The D gene is left open where the match is weak. Clone size, where shown, is once, few, many, or a class for clones that have expanded.

V: TRBV12-5
D: TRBD1
size: .
J: TRBJ2-7
DNA: TGTGCTAGTGGTTTCCCCGGGACAGGGGGTTCCGAGCAGTACTTC
CDR3: CASGFPGTGGSEQYF

V: TRBV3-1/TRBV3-2
D: .
size: .
J: TRBJ2-3
DNA: TGTGCCAGCAGCCACCAAAAGATGGCCAACACAGATACGCAGTATTTT
CDR3: CASSHQKMANTDTQYF

V: TRBV11-2
D: .
size: .
J: TRBJ1-3
DNA: TGTGCCAGCAGCCTCCTCGAGGGAAACACCATATATTTT
CDR3: CASSLLEGNTIYF

V: TRBV29-1
D: TRBD1
size: .
J: TRBJ1-1
DNA: TGCAGCGTTGAAGCCTCGGACAGGGACACTGAAGCTTTCTTT
CDR3: CSVEASDRDTEAFF

V: TRBV27
D: .
size: .
J: TRBJ2-3
DNA: TGTGCCAGCAGTTTCCCGACAGGAAAAGATACGCAGTATTTT
CDR3: CASSFPTGKDTQYF

V: TRBV29-1
D: TRBD2
size: once
J: TRBJ2-7
DNA: TGCAGCGTGGACGGACTAGCGGGTAAAAAGAGCTCCTACGAGCAGTACTTC
CDR3: CSVDGLAGKKSSYEQYF

V: TRBV3-1/TRBV3-2
D: TRBD2
size: .
J: TRBJ2-7
DNA: TGTGCCAGCAGCCATTCCGGGGGGGACGAGCAGTACTTC
CDR3: CASSHSGGDEQYF

V: TRBV10-3
D: .
size: few
J: TRBJ2-2
DNA: TGTGCCATCAGTGAGTCAGCGTCCGGGGAGCTGTTTTTT
CDR3: CAISESASGELFF

V: TRBV9
D: TRBD1
size: .
J: TRBJ2-1
DNA: TGTGCCAGCAGCTCGACAGGGAGCTCCTACAATGAGCAGTTCTTC
CDR3: CASSSTGSSYNEQFF

V: TRBV27
D: .
size: .
J: TRBJ1-1
DNA: TGTGCCAGCTCCCTCGTCCGGGGCACTGAAGCTTTCTTT
CDR3: CASSLVRGTEAFF

V: TRBV18
D: .
size: .
J: TRBJ1-1
DNA: TGTGCCAGCTCACCAACCCCCACAGCACGGAACACTGAAGCTTTCTTT
CDR3: CASSPTPTARNTEAFF

V: TRBV2
D: TRBD1
size: .
J: TRBJ2-7
DNA: TGTGCCAGCCGAGTTCAAGGACAGGGGGCCTACGAGCAGTACTTC
CDR3: CASRVQGQGAYEQYF

V: TRBV5-4
D: .
size: .
J: TRBJ2-7
DNA: TGTGCCAGCAGCTCTACCTACGAGCAGTACTTC
CDR3: CASSSTYEQYF

V: TRBV12-5
D: TRBD1
size: once
J: TRBJ1-1
DNA: TGTGCTAGTGGTTCTCGAGGGACAGGGGTTACTGAAGCTTTCTTT
CDR3: CASGSRGTGVTEAFF

V: TRBV2
D: TRBD1
size: .
J: TRBJ2-4
DNA: TGTGCCAGCAGTATACCGGGACAGGAAAACATTCAGTACTTC
CDR3: CASSIPGQENIQYF

V: TRBV6-5
D: .
size: .
J: TRBJ2-7
DNA: TGTGCCAGCAGTACCCCGGACAGCGGCTCCTACGAGCAGTACTTC
CDR3: CASSTPDSGSYEQYF

V: TRBV2
D: TRBD1
size: once
J: TRBJ2-5
DNA: TGTGCCAGCAGGAACCGGGACAGGGTACAAGAGACCCAGTACTTC
CDR3: CASRNRDRVQETQYF

V: TRBV25-1
D: TRBD1
size: .
J: TRBJ1-6
DNA: TGTGCCAGCAGCGGACGGGACAGGGGAGGAACACCCCTCCACTTT
CDR3: CASSGRDRGGTPLHF

V: TRBV6-1
D: .
size: .
J: TRBJ1-4
DNA: TGTGCCAGCAGTGAAGCCGACGGGGGAGGAAAACTGTTTTTT
CDR3: CASSEADGGGKLFF

V: TRBV9
D: .
size: .
J: TRBJ2-3
DNA: TGTGCCAGCAGCGTAGTCGGAGTTTCAGATACGCAGTATTTT
CDR3: CASSVVGVSDTQYF